Below are 30 T cell receptor beta chains sequenced from a single sample in a study of identical twins. TCRdb called the 5' RACE reads again in MiXCR, with one record for every CDR3 protein. The table shows hundreds of thousands of distinct CDR3 sequences, with 7% to 7.5% occurring only once. This sample was also put to use in a study of yellow fever vaccine responses in identical twins.

The sample taken for sequencing was PBMCs. The receptors were sampled from a woman aged 18-29 years in good health.

This clonotype turned up a few times. CDR3 in amino acids: CASRAQRGTGNTEAFF. The CDR3 region has the DNA TGTGCCAGCAGGGCCCAGAGAGGGACAGGGAACACTGAAGCTTTCTTT. V is TRBV2 and J is TRBJ1-1, with 8 bases that match TRBD1. The CDR3 loop spans 16 amino acids. CDR1 SNHLY and CDR2 FYNNEI come from the germline V gene. With V trimmed by 6 bases and J by 1 base, 10 bases remained unmatched. Complete variable domain (other parts from reference TRBV2 and TRBJ1-1): EPEVTQTPSHQVTQMGQEVILRCVPISNHLYFYWYRQILGQKVEFLVSFYNNEISEKSEIFDDQFSVERPDGSNFTLKIRSTKLEDSAMYFCASRAQRGTGNTEAFFGQGTRLTVV.

The J gene is TRBJ2-7, the V gene TRBV7-2, with D perhaps matching TRBD1 (6 bases). V gave up 5 bases and J gave up 2 bases, with 16 bases separating them. The CDR3 is made up of 15 amino acids. Germline CDR1 reads SGHTA; CDR2 reads FQGNSA. For the CDR3, the DNA is TGTGCCAGCAGCCTCCCTGAGCAGGGGCCCTACGAGCAGTACTTC. This encodes CASSLPEQGPYEQYF.

Many counts were recorded for this clonotype. The chain joins TRBV10-3 to TRBJ2-1, with TRBD2 matching 8 bases. J lost 8 bases, V lost 4 bases, and 13 bases had no gene match. CDR3 length: 16 residues. In germline, CDR1 is ENHRY, CDR2 SYGVKD. The CDR3 protein is CAISASGGQRRDEQFF. The CDR3 DNA reads TGTGCCATCAGTGCCTCGGGGGGGCAGAGGAGGGATGAGCAGTTCTTC.

Only a few counts were recorded for this clonotype. This chain joins TRBV27 and TRBJ2-1, with D possibly being TRBD2 (6 bases). Germline CDR1 MNHEY, CDR2 SMNVEV (reference sequence). The ends were cut back, 5 bases at V and 3 bases at J, with 20 bases in the middle. This CDR3 has 17 residues. This CDR3 reads CASSRITSLAFYNEQFF. CDR3 in DNA: TGTGCCAGCAGTCGTATTACTAGCTTGGCTTTCTACAATGAGCAGTTCTTC.

CDR3 nucleotides: TGTGCCAGCAGCTCGTGGGAAAACACCGGGGAGCTGTTTTTT. Translation gives CASSSWENTGELFF. The chain joins TRBV7-8 to TRBJ2-2; D gene uncertain. V lost 4 bases and J 2 bases, leaving 8 bases between the germline ends. This CDR3 has 14 amino acids. Per germline, CDR1 SGHVS and CDR2 FQNEAQ.

The chain uses TRBV5-6 and TRBJ2-1; 7 bases are a match to TRBD2. This CDR3 is 17 amino acids long. Germline-derived CDR1 and CDR2 are SGHDT and YYEEEE. Trimming cost V 6 bases and J 9 bases; bases outside gene matches: 21. CDR3 protein: CASNLEMTSKPTSEQFF. In DNA, the CDR3 is TGTGCCAGCAACCTTGAGATGACTAGCAAACCAACCAGTGAGCAGTTCTTC.

This clonotype appeared many times. This sequence joins TRBV5-1 and TRBJ2-1; the D is unclear. CDR3 length: 12 amino acids. Germline V CDR1 and CDR2: SGHRS, YFSETQ. The V and J ends lost 1 base and 5 bases respectively, with 4 bases between them. This chain's CDR3 is CASSLKNNEQFF. The CDR3 nucleotides are TGCGCCAGCAGCTTGAAAAACAATGAGCAGTTCTTC. The variable domain in full, with the rest retrieved from reference TRBV5-1 and TRBJ2-1, is KAGVTQTPRYLIKTRGQQVTLSCSPISGHRSVSWYQQTPGQGLQFLFEYFSETQRNKGNFPGRFSGRQFSNSRSEMNVSTLELGDSALYLCASSLKNNEQFFGPGTRLTVL.

In its sample, this clonotype was seen many times. The chain has TRBV7-9 and TRBJ2-1; D remains unclear. Germline V CDR1 and CDR2: SEHNR, FQNEAQ (reference sequence). The germline V and J ends were trimmed by 2 bases and 5 bases, with 4 bases remaining between them. The CDR3 extends over 12 amino acids. In DNA, the CDR3 is TGTGCCAGCAGCTTACCTAACAATGAGCAGTTCTTC. As protein: CASSLPNNEQFF. Supplemented by reference TRBV7-9 and TRBJ2-1, the full variable domain reads DTGVSQNPRHKITKRGQNVTFRCDPISEHNRLYWYRQTLGQGPEFLTYFQNEAQLEKSRLLSDRFSAERPKGSFSTLEIQRTEQGDSAMYLCASSLPNNEQFFGPGTRLTVL.

This clonotype was counted a few times. The CDR3 coding sequence is TGCGCCAGCAGCCACTGGACTAGCGGGGCAGCCTACAATGAGCAGTTCTTC. This codes for CASSHWTSGAAYNEQFF. The J gene is TRBJ2-1, the V gene TRBV4-1; 12 bases map to TRBD2. Trimming removed 3 bases from V and 2 bases from J; junction bases left unmatched: 5. Germline values: CDR1 MGHRA, CDR2 YSYEKL. The CDR3 spans 17 residues.

This clonotype has a handful of counts. V usage is TRBV12-3 or TRBV12-4 and J usage is TRBJ1-5; D is unresolved. Trimming removed 6 bases at V and 3 bases at J, with 15 bases between. This CDR3 is 15 amino acids long. Written as DNA, the CDR3 is TGTGCCAGCAGCCCGGACGAACTGTACAATCAGCCCCAGCATTTT. This sequence encodes CASSPDELYNQPQHF.

This rearrangement joins TRBV12-3 or TRBV12-4 to TRBJ2-5; 14 nucleotides match TRBD2. The CDR3 is 17 residues long. Germline trimming cut 6 bases from V and 5 bases from J; bases unmatched to any gene: 11. CDR3 loop: CASSTPGLAGVRETQYF. CDR3 nucleotides: TGTGCCAGCAGCACCCCGGGACTAGCGGGAGTTAGGGAGACCCAGTACTTC.

Only a few counts were recorded for this clonotype. The chain recombines TRBV4-1 with TRBJ2-1; TRBD2 matches at 7 bases. The V gene's germline CDR1 is MGHRA and CDR2 YSYEKL. V lost 0 bases to trimming and J lost 5 bases; unmatched junction nucleotides: 7. There are 16 residues in the CDR3. The CDR3 is CASSQDLAGAHNEQFF. The CDR3 DNA follows: TGCGCCAGCAGCCAAGATCTGGCGGGAGCCCACAATGAGCAGTTCTTC.

This clonotype was counted ten times or more. The genes are TRBV10-3 and TRBJ2-7; 7 bases line up with TRBD1. The V and J ends lost 11 bases and 5 bases, in that order; junction bases with no gene match: 12. The CDR3 extends over 13 amino acids. Germline loops: CDR1 ENHRY, CDR2 SYGVKD. The CDR3 DNA reads TGTGCCTCCCGACAGGGCCCTGGGAACGAGCAGTACGTC. Its protein is CASRQGPGNEQYV.

In its sample, this clonotype was seen a few times. This sequence joins TRBV20-1 and TRBJ1-2; weak D call: TRBD1 (6 bases). This CDR3 contains 13 residues. V was clipped by 7 bases and J by 6 bases, with 18 bases between them. Looked up from germline, CDR1 is DFQATT and CDR2 is SNEGSKA (reference sequence). The CDR3 loop reads CSGPKQGVDGYTF. The DNA for the CDR3 is TGCAGTGGTCCAAAACAGGGAGTGGATGGCTACACCTTC.

This chain links TRBV7-9 with TRBJ2-2; 9 bases map to TRBD1. Looked up from germline, CDR1 is SEHNR and CDR2 is FQNEAQ (reference sequence). The J segment lost 6 bases and the V segment lost 5 bases, leaving 10 bases of the junction unmatched. The CDR3 is 16 residues long. This CDR3 reads CASSTVGQGGAGELFF. CDR3 nucleotides: TGTGCCAGCAGCACAGTGGGACAGGGTGGCGCCGGGGAGCTGTTTTTT.

This clonotype showed up just a few times. The genes are TRBV7-9 and TRBJ1-1; TRBD1 is a possible D gene (6 bases). Germline-derived CDR1 and CDR2 are SEHNR and FQNEAQ (reference sequence). V lost 5 bases, J lost 5 bases, and 21 bases lay in between. CDR3 size: 16 residues. The DNA for the CDR3 is TGTGCCAGCAGCCGAGTACAGGGTAAGGTACGGACTGAAGCTTTCTTT. Residues: CASSRVQGKVRTEAFF.

The sample holds many counts of this clonotype. The chain employs TRBV12-3 or TRBV12-4 and TRBJ1-5; tentatively, D is TRBD1 (6 bases). V dropped 6 bases and J dropped 5 bases, with 14 bases sitting between them. This CDR3 region has 14 residues. The CDR3 DNA is TGTGCCAGCAGGGGGAGGGAGGGGGATCAGCCCCAGCATTTT. Its translation is CASRGREGDQPQHF.

The chain carries TRBV20-1 and TRBJ2-2; 13 positions agree with TRBD2. V trimming: 1 base; J trimming: 5 bases; junction bases outside the gene matches: 7. CDR3 length: 17 residues. Germline assignment: CDR1 DFQATT and CDR2 SNEGSKA (reference sequence). The CDR3 DNA reads as TGCAGTGCTAGAGGGACTAGCGGGAGAAGTATAACCGGGGAGCTGTTTTTT. Residues: CSARGTSGRSITGELFF.

This clonotype was counted a few times. The chain is built from TRBV7-2 and TRBJ2-3, with D unresolved. V dropped 4 bases and J dropped 6 bases, with 20 bases sitting between them. CDR3 size: 16 residues. Per germline, CDR1 SGHTA and CDR2 FQGNSA. In DNA form, the CDR3 reads TGTGCCAGCAGCTCCTATCTAAACATGATCGGGGATACGCAGTATTTT. Amino acid sequence: CASSSYLNMIGDTQYF.

This clonotype was observed many times. This sequence joins TRBV5-1 and TRBJ2-1; possible D gene TRBD1, 6 bases. Germline V CDR1 and CDR2: SGHRS, YFSETQ. V lost 1 base and J lost 8, with 16 bases in between. The CDR3 is 15 amino acids. CDR3 DNA: TGCGCCAGCAGCTTGACCCTAACAGGGAGCGATGAGCAGTTCTTC. Its translation is CASSLTLTGSDEQFF.

This clonotype appeared many times. This rearrangement joins TRBV5-1 to TRBJ2-1, with 8 bases matching TRBD2. V dropped 1 base and J dropped 9; count of bases not matched to a gene: 6. Germline CDR1 reads SGHRS; CDR2 reads YFSETQ. The CDR3 spans 14 residues. The CDR3 is CASSLNSGALEQFF. As DNA, the CDR3 is TGCGCCAGCAGCTTGAATAGCGGGGCGCTTGAGCAGTTCTTC. The full variable domain, rest sourced from reference TRBV5-1 and TRBJ2-1, is KAGVTQTPRYLIKTRGQQVTLSCSPISGHRSVSWYQQTPGQGLQFLFEYFSETQRNKGNFPGRFSGRQFSNSRSEMNVSTLELGDSALYLCASSLNSGALEQFFGPGTRLTVL.

This chain links TRBV4-1 with TRBJ1-1, with D tentatively TRBD1 (5 bases). CDR1 is MGHRA, CDR2 YSYEKL, per germline. This CDR3 is built from 14 residues. The V end lost 7 bases, the J end lost 4 bases, and 16 bases lay between the germline ends. CDR3 residues: CASTRHGAITEAFF. As DNA, the CDR3 is TGCGCCAGCACCCGACACGGGGCGATCACTGAAGCTTTCTTT.

The rearrangement links TRBV10-3 to TRBJ2-3, with D possibly TRBD1 on 6 matching bases. Trimming stripped 3 bases from V and 5 bases from J, with 12 bases between. In germline, CDR1 is ENHRY, CDR2 SYGVKD. The CDR3 covers 14 residues. As DNA, the CDR3 is TGTGCCATCAGTGATTTCCAGGGGCAAGATACGCAGTATTTT. It is translated as CAISDFQGQDTQYF.

This clonotype was observed a handful of times. This rearrangement joins TRBV5-6 to TRBJ1-1; D perhaps matches TRBD1 (5 bases). Germline CDR1 reads SGHDT; CDR2 reads YYEEEE. Trimming stripped 0 bases from V and 6 bases from J, with 15 bases between. The CDR3 loop spans 15 amino acids. The CDR3 DNA is TGTGCCAGCAGCTTGGACCGGGCAGGGTGGCCTGAAGCTTTCTTT. It yields the protein CASSLDRAGWPEAFF. The full variable domain, rest sourced from reference TRBV5-6 and TRBJ1-1, is DAGVTQSPTHLIKTRGQQVTLRCSPKSGHDTVSWYQQALGQGPQFIFQYYEEEERQRGNFPDRFSGHQFPNYSSELNVNALLLGDSALYLCASSLDRAGWPEAFFGQGTRLTVV.

This clonotype was detected only a few times. This chain joins TRBV7-8 and TRBJ2-7, with TRBD2 identical over 14 bases. CDR1 and CDR2 from the germline V gene are SGHVS and FQNEAQ. The CDR3 sequence is 19 residues long. The V and J ends lost 5 bases and 5 bases, in that order; junction bases with no gene match: 17. CDR3 sequence: CASSGQAGPGLAGDNEQYF. The CDR3 DNA reads TGTGCCAGCAGCGGTCAGGCAGGGCCGGGACTAGCGGGAGATAACGAGCAGTACTTC.

This clonotype was seen a handful of times. The chain couples TRBV20-1 to TRBJ2-6; 10 nucleotides line up with TRBD1. Per the germline V gene, CDR1 is DFQATT and CDR2 is SNEGSKA (reference sequence). With V trimmed by 0 bases and J by 4 bases, 6 bases remained unmatched. The CDR3 has 17 residues. CDR3 DNA: TGCAGTGCTAGAGATAGACAGGGGGCGCCGGGGGCCAACGTCCTGACTTTC. Protein: CSARDRQGAPGANVLTF.

This clonotype was recorded many times. This chain uses TRBV20-1 with TRBJ2-1, with 7 bases fitting TRBD2. The CDR3 runs 15 residues. Unmatched junction bases numbered 9, after V lost 0 bases and J lost 7 bases. The germline V gene has CDR1 DFQATT and CDR2 SNEGSKA (reference sequence). CDR3 sequence reads: CSARDGREMRNEQFF. CDR3 DNA: TGCAGTGCTAGAGATGGGCGGGAGATGCGGAATGAGCAGTTCTTC.

This clonotype appeared a few times. The J gene is TRBJ1-2, the V gene TRBV29-1; 8 bases align to TRBD1. The CDR3 runs to 14 residues. Germline V lookup: CDR1 SQVTM, CDR2 ANQGSEA. V shed 2 bases, J shed 5 bases, and the junction held 7 bases outside the gene matches. Written as DNA, the CDR3 is TGCAGCGTTGAACTCTCAGGGGGCAGATATGGCTACACCTTC. This gives the protein CSVELSGGRYGYTF.

This clonotype has ten or more counts. CDR3 sequence: CSVEGLFPDRDTQYF. CDR3 nucleotides: TGCAGCGTTGAAGGCCTATTCCCCGACCGAGATACGCAGTATTTT. J is TRBJ2-3 and V is TRBV29-1; D remains unclear. Trimming cost V 1 base and J 5 bases, with 16 bases left between them. The CDR3 consists of 15 residues. Germline V gene lookup returns CDR1 SQVTM and CDR2 ANQGSEA.

V usage is TRBV5-6 and J usage is TRBJ2-3; TRBD2 is a possible D gene (6 bases). Trimming stripped 4 bases from V and 4 bases from J, with 16 bases between. The CDR3 is 15 residues long. CDR1 and CDR2 from the germline V gene are SGHDT and YYEEEE. The CDR3 region is CASSAGPKGSDTQYF. The DNA of the CDR3 is TGTGCCAGCAGCGCGGGACCGAAGGGCTCAGATACGCAGTATTTT.